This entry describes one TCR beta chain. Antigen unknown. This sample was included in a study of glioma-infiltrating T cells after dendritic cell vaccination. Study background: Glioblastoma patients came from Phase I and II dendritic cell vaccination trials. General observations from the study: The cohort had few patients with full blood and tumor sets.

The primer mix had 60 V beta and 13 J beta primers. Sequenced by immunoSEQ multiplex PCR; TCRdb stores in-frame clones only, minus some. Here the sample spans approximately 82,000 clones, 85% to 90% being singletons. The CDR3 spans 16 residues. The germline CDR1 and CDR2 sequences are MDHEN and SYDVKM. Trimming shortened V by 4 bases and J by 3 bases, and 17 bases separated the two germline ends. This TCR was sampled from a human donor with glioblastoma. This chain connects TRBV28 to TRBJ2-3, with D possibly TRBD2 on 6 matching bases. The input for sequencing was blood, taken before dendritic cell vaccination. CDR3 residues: CASSWGLGGETDTQYF. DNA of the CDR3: TGTGCCAGCAGTTGGGGGTTGGGGGGAGAAACAGATACGCAGTATTTT.